This T cell receptor beta chain is from a study of metastatic and nonmetastatic thyroid tumors. Among the patients, none had received any treatment before thyroid surgery. Germline loops: CDR1 SGHNT, CDR2 YENEEA. Trimming cost V 1 base and J 1 base, with 10 bases left between them. CDR3 length: 16 residues. TCRdb reassembled clones from the PCR reads with MiXCR. The sample consists of some 50,000 clones, approximately 20% of them appearing once. This sequence was found in a male donor with papillary thyroid cancer or a benign thyroid nodule (not recorded which). Some clones in this sample may be carry-over from other donors' samples. This chain uses TRBV11-3 with TRBJ2-2, with TRBD1 as a possible D gene (5 bases). The sequencing input was blood. In DNA form, the CDR3 reads TGTGCCAGCAGCTTAGGGGTGACAGTGAACACCGGGGAGCTGTTTTTT. Encoded protein: CASSLGVTVNTGELFF.